This is a list of T cell receptor beta chains from one sample in a study of T-cell memory formation after mild COVID-19. TCRdb ran MiXCR on the 5' RACE reads and lists one entry per CDR3 protein. The profile shows around 300,000 distinct CDR3 sequences, roughly an eighth of them singletons. Sequencing was performed on PBMCs or a T cell subset sorted from them (not recorded which). Receptor source: a man aged 18 to 29 who had mild COVID-19 (a few samples of this study predate the infection). Cell type and time point are not known. The CDR3 runs from the conserved cysteine through the conserved F or W. Fields, in order: J gene, D gene, clone size, CDR3 length, V gene, CDR3 protein, CDR3 DNA. A D gene is named only where the DNA matches it firmly. A row's size may be missing; if present it is once, few, many or a size class.

>TRBJ1-1|NA|NA|13|TRBV6-2/TRBV6-3
CASSYSMNTEAFF
TGTGCCAGCAGTTACTCCATGAACACTGAAGCTTTCTTT
>TRBJ2-3|NA|few|16|TRBV7-6
CASSLAGVTFTDTQYF
TGTGCCAGCAGCTTAGCGGGGGTAACTTTCACAGATACGCAGTATTTT
>TRBJ2-7|NA|many|14|TRBV5-1
CASDPGGDRHEQYF
TGCGCCAGCGACCCCGGGGGAGACCGCCACGAGCAGTACTTC
>TRBJ1-1|TRBD1|many|15|TRBV5-1
CASSFLTGEGTEAFF
TGCGCCAGCAGCTTTTTGACAGGGGAGGGCACTGAAGCTTTCTTT
>TRBJ2-5|NA|NA|14|TRBV4-3
CASSSSRATQTQYF
TGCGCCAGCAGCTCATCCCGGGCCACGCAGACCCAGTACTTC
>TRBJ2-5|NA|NA|15|TRBV18
CASSQERLVQETQYF
TGTGCCAGCTCCCAGGAGAGACTAGTTCAAGAGACCCAGTACTTC
>TRBJ2-5|NA|NA|13|TRBV18
CASSPRSGETQYF
TGTGCCAGCTCACCACGCTCGGGAGAGACCCAGTACTTC
>TRBJ2-5|TRBD2|NA|14|TRBV7-9
CASSLRGGRQTQYF
TGTGCCAGCAGCCTCCGCGGGGGGAGACAGACCCAGTACTTC
>TRBJ1-1|NA|few|15|TRBV7-9
CASSSNTGGDTEAFF
TGTGCCAGCAGCTCCAACACGGGGGGTGACACTGAAGCTTTCTTT
>TRBJ2-2|NA|NA|15|TRBV6-6
CASSYREKNTGELFF
TGTGCCAGCAGTTACCGGGAGAAGAACACCGGGGAGCTGTTTTTT
>TRBJ1-6|TRBD1|few|14|TRBV5-1
CASSLAVDRVNLHF
TGCGCCAGCAGCTTGGCCGTTGACAGGGTAAACCTCCACTTT
>TRBJ1-2|NA|NA|12|TRBV7-3
CASSDSNYGYTF
TGTGCCAGCAGCGATTCTAACTATGGCTACACCTTC
>TRBJ2-3|TRBD1|NA|13|TRBV14
CASRNRGSDTQYF
TGTGCCAGCAGGAACAGGGGATCAGATACGCAGTATTTT
>TRBJ2-3|TRBD2|few|15|TRBV12-3/TRBV12-4
CASSRNSGGPHTQYF
TGTGCCAGCAGCCGAAATTCGGGGGGGCCACATACGCAGTATTTT
>TRBJ1-2|NA|few|13|TRBV7-9
CASSPRGGDGYTF
TGTGCCAGCAGCCCTCGGGGGGGCGACGGCTACACCTTC
>TRBJ2-7|TRBD2|NA|16|TRBV4-2
CASSQDPAGVQYEQYF
TGTGCCAGCAGCCAAGATCCGGCGGGGGTTCAGTACGAGCAGTACTTC
>TRBJ1-2|TRBD1|NA|13|TRBV12-3/TRBV12-4
CASSQQGAFGYTF
TGTGCCAGCAGTCAGCAGGGGGCGTTTGGCTACACCTTC
>TRBJ1-4|NA|few|14|TRBV27
CASSFRSTHEKLFF
TGTGCCAGCAGTTTTAGATCCACTCATGAAAAACTGTTTTTT
>TRBJ2-3|NA|few|13|TRBV12-3/TRBV12-4
CASNYGGVDTQYF
TGTGCCAGCAACTACGGCGGGGTGGATACGCAGTATTTT
>TRBJ1-2|TRBD1|many|15|TRBV20-1
CSASGTGWSTAGYTF
TGCAGTGCGAGCGGGACAGGCTGGAGTACGGCTGGCTACACCTTC